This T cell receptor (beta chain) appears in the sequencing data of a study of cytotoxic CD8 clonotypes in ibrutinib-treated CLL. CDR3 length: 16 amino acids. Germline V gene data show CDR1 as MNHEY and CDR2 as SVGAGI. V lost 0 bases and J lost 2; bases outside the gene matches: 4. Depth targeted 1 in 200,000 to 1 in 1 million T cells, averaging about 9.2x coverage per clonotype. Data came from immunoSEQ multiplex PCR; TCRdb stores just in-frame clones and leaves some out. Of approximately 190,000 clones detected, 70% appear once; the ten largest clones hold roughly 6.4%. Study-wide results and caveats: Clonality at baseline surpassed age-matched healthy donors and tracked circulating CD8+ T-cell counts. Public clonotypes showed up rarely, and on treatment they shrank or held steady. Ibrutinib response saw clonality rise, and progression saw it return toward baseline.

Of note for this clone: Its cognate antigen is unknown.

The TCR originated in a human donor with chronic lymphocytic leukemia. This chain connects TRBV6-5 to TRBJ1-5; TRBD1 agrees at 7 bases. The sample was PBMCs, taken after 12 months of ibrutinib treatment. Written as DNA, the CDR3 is TGTGCCAGCAGTTACTCGATAACAGGGGGCAATCAGCCCCAGCATTTT. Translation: CASSYSITGGNQPQHF.